A single sample is the source of the 9 T cell receptor beta chains below, sequenced in a study of blood T cell repertoires in COVID-19. Using immunoSEQ multiplex PCR, the repertoire was profiled, and TCRdb retains in-frame clones only, with some absent. The sample yields some 350,000 clones, about 89% seen once. The sample comprised peripheral blood. Receptors were obtained from a woman aged 50 to 60 with COVID-19, enrolled during active disease.

This clone was seen a single time. This rearrangement joins TRBV7-3 to TRBJ1-1; D remains unclear. Trimming removed 2 bases at V and 4 bases at J, with 14 bases between. The CDR3 sequence is 15 residues long. Germline loops: CDR1 SGHTA, CDR2 FQGTGA. CDR3 amino acids: CASSLVLAGSTEAFF. CDR3 DNA: TGTGCCAGCAGCTTAGTTTTGGCAGGAAGCACTGAAGCTTTCTTT.

This clone was counted once. This rearrangement joins TRBV20-1 to TRBJ2-7, with TRBD1 as a possible D gene (5 bases). V lost 4 bases, J lost 1 base, and 5 bases lay in between. The CDR3 consists of 11 residues. The germline gives CDR1 DFQATT, CDR2 SNEGSKA (reference sequence). CDR3 nucleotide sequence: TGCAGTGCTACAGGGTCCTACGAGCAGTACTTC. Its translation is CSATGSYEQYF.

This clone has a single count. This chain uses TRBV9 with TRBJ1-1, with D tentatively TRBD1 (5 bases). The germline V gene has CDR1 SGDLS and CDR2 YYNGEE. The CDR3 is 15 residues long. V lost 0 bases to trimming and J lost 2 bases, with 11 bases between them. The CDR3 region is CASSVAGGVNTEAFF. The CDR3 coding sequence is TGTGCCAGCAGCGTAGCTGGGGGGGTAAACACTGAAGCTTTCTTT.

V gene TRBV18 combines with J gene TRBJ1-2; no clear D. V lost 3 bases to trimming and J lost 4 bases, with 21 bases between them. Per the germline V gene, CDR1 is KGHSH and CDR2 is LQKENI. There are 17 residues in the CDR3. In nucleotides, the CDR3 is TGTGCCAGCTCACCGAACCTCGATGGGCCGGTTCTCTATGGCTACACCTTC. It codes for CASSPNLDGPVLYGYTF.

This clone was seen a single time. This rearrangement joins TRBV7-9 to TRBJ1-2, with D tentatively TRBD1 (6 bases). Germline V gene sequence: CDR1 SEHNR, CDR2 FQNEAQ (reference sequence). This CDR3 is built from 14 residues. Deletions cut 7 bases from V and 6 bases from J, with 18 bases between. The CDR3 coding sequence is TGTGCCAGCACCCCACCGGGACACATGGATGGCTACACCTTC. As protein: CASTPPGHMDGYTF.

The CDR3, as DNA: TGTGCCAGCACCCTCACAGATACGCAGTATTTT. Residues: CASTLTDTQYF. This sequence joins TRBV11-2 and TRBJ2-3, with D unclear. CDR1 SGHAT and CDR2 FQNNGV come from the germline V gene. The CDR3 sequence is 11 residues long. Trimming pared 7 bases from V and 2 bases from J, leaving 4 bases between.

The V and J genes are TRBV6-5 and TRBJ2-3; 8 bases agree with TRBD2. V lost 7 bases and J lost 7; bases outside the gene matches: 13. CDR1 is MNHEY, CDR2 SVGAGI, per germline. The CDR3 extends over 15 amino acids. The CDR3 region is CASIPSGRNINTQYF. CDR3 DNA sequence: TGTGCCAGCATCCCCAGCGGGAGAAATATCAATACGCAGTATTTT.

The V call is TRBV5-4, the J call TRBJ2-2; D possibly corresponds to TRBD2 (6 bases). The CDR3 contains 15 residues. CDR1 and CDR2 from the germline V gene are SGHNT and YYREEE (reference sequence). With 2 bases removed from V and 5 bases from J, the gap between germline ends came to 13 bases. The CDR3 protein is CASSFYGGGTGELFF. DNA of the CDR3: TGTGCCAGCAGCTTTTATGGGGGAGGTACCGGGGAGCTGTTTTTT.

V and J are TRBV19 and TRBJ1-2, with D perhaps matching TRBD1 (5 bases). Germline CDR1 is LNHDA and CDR2 is SQIVND (reference sequence). This CDR3 comprises 15 residues. Deletions cut 7 bases from V and 4 bases from J, with 19 bases between. In DNA form, the CDR3 reads TGTGCCAGTACTCCTGGGGGAGGAATGGGCTATGGCTACACCTTC. It translates to CASTPGGGMGYGYTF.